The 27 T cell receptor beta chains below all came from one sample that was sequenced in a study of cytomegalovirus exposure and HLA in healthy donors. A multiplex PCR was run with 60 Vbeta primers and 13 Jbeta primers. The protocol was immunoSEQ multiplex PCR, while the TCRdb copy is restricted to in-frame clones and leaves out a portion. The repertoire holds some 130,000 clones, with roughly 80% as singletons. Sequences were obtained from PBMCs. The receptors come from a man aged 25-45 years in good health and CMV-seronegative.

The chain carries TRBV19 and TRBJ1-4; the D is unclear. This CDR3 spans 14 amino acids. In germline, CDR1 is LNHDA, CDR2 SQIVND (reference sequence). Trimming cost V 4 bases and J 4 bases, with 10 bases left between them. The CDR3 sequence is CASSSSANNEKLFF. The CDR3 nucleotides are TGTGCCAGTAGTAGTTCCGCGAATAATGAAAAACTGTTTTTT.

The V call is TRBV30, the J call TRBJ2-1; 8 nucleotides align to TRBD2. The CDR3 runs 13 residues. V lost 3 bases to trimming and J lost 7 bases; unmatched junction nucleotides: 5. Per the germline V gene, CDR1 is GTSNPN and CDR2 is SVGIG (reference sequence). The CDR3 sequence: CAWSPGLDNEQFF. The CDR3 bases are TGTGCCTGGAGCCCGGGACTAGATAATGAGCAGTTCTTC.

This clone appeared a few times. The chain couples TRBV11-2 to TRBJ2-7; D is perhaps TRBD2 (6 bases). The CDR3 has 17 residues. Per germline, CDR1 SGHAT and CDR2 FQNNGV. The V and J ends lost 1 base and 0 bases respectively, with 16 bases between them. Written as DNA, the CDR3 is TGTGCCAGCAGCTTAGGGAATGGCGGGAAGAACTCCTACGAGCAGTACTTC. Its translation: CASSLGNGGKNSYEQYF.

This chain links TRBV21-1 with TRBJ2-7; the tabulated D call, TRBD2, remains unverified against the DNA. TRBV21-1 is an annotated pseudogene. The CDR3 has 16 amino acids. The CDR3 sequence: CASSKCRGRAGYEQYF. Written as DNA, the CDR3 is TGTGCCAGCAGCAAATGTAGGGGTAGGGCGGGGTACGAGCAGTACTTC.

The chain employs TRBV5-4 and TRBJ2-1; 10 bases fit TRBD2. Germline V gene sequence: CDR1 SGHNT, CDR2 YYREEE (reference sequence). V dropped 4 bases and J dropped 6; count of bases not matched to a gene: 7. The CDR3 length is 15 residues. The CDR3 coding sequence is TGTGCCAGCAGCGCCACTAGCGGGATTAGCAATGAGCAGTTCTTC. This encodes CASSATSGISNEQFF.

Only a few counts were recorded for this clone. V and J are TRBV27 and TRBJ2-3, with unresolved D. CDR1 is MNHEY, CDR2 SMNVEV, per germline (reference sequence). V lost 5 bases to trimming and J lost 2 bases, with 8 bases between them. The CDR3 loop spans 13 amino acids. CDR3 nucleotide sequence: TGTGCCAGCAGTCTAACAGTCACAGATACGCAGTATTTT. Translated: CASSLTVTDTQYF.

The CDR3, as DNA: TGTGCCAGCTCACTTTTGTTAACCCGGGACACAACCTACGAGCAGTACTTC. Residues: CASSLLLTRDTTYEQYF. V is TRBV18 and J is TRBJ2-7; D is possibly TRBD1 (6 bases). CDR3 length: 17 residues. V was cut by 4 bases and J by 2 bases, with 21 bases left in between. Germline-derived CDR1 and CDR2 are KGHSH and LQKENI.

V is TRBV9 and J is TRBJ1-5; D unresolved. CDR1 and CDR2 (germline): SGDLS, YYNGEE. The CDR3 has 14 residues. Trimming cost V 4 bases and J 0 bases, with 8 bases left between them. The chain's CDR3 is CASSPENSNQPQHF. In DNA, the CDR3 is TGTGCCAGCAGCCCCGAGAATAGCAATCAGCCCCAGCATTTT.

This clone showed up just once. The chain links TRBV4-1 to TRBJ2-7; a possible D gene is TRBD1 (6 bases). V was cut by 1 base and J by 7 bases, with 14 bases left in between. Germline V gene data show CDR1 as MGHRA and CDR2 as YSYEKL. CDR3 length equals 14 residues. For the CDR3, the DNA is TGCGCCAGCAGCCAAGGAACAGGGCTGTGTGAGCAGTACTTC. Encoded protein: CASSQGTGLCEQYF.

On this clone: Other DNA sequences in this specimen translate into the identical CDR3. The chain is built from TRBV29-1 and TRBJ2-1; 9 bases are a match to TRBD1. The CDR3 runs to 14 residues. The trim removed 6 bases at V and 8 bases at J, leaving 11 bases unmatched. Germline CDR1 reads SQVTM; CDR2 reads ANQGSEA. CDR3 sequence: CSVGRDRVGDEQFF. The CDR3 nucleotides are TGCAGCGTAGGAAGGGACAGGGTTGGTGATGAGCAGTTCTTC.

The chain carries TRBV4-1 and TRBJ2-7; no firm D call. Germline CDR1 reads MGHRA; CDR2 reads YSYEKL. The CDR3 runs to 12 residues. The V gene lost 3 bases and the J gene lost 6 bases, with 9 bases spanning the gap. The CDR3 sequence is CASSQINSEQYF. In DNA form, the CDR3 reads TGCGCCAGCAGCCAGATCAATAGCGAGCAGTACTTC.

The rearrangement uses TRBV21-1 and TRBJ2-7; the table's TRBD1 call for D was not verified on the DNA. TRBV21-1 is termed a pseudogene. This CDR3 is 16 amino acids long. The DNA for the CDR3 is TGTGCCAGCAGCAGTCCGGGACAGGGCCCCTCCTACGAGCAGTACTTC. Encoded protein: CASSSPGQGPSYEQYF.

This CDR3 reads CASSYSITSGTDTQYF. The CDR3 DNA follows: TGTGCCAGCAGTTACTCCATCACTAGCGGCACAGATACGCAGTATTTT. The gene calls are TRBV6-5 and TRBJ2-3; 7 positions agree with TRBD2. Germline V gene lookup returns CDR1 MNHEY and CDR2 SVGAGI. The CDR3 is made up of 16 amino acids. The V and J ends lost 0 bases and 1 base, in that order; junction bases with no gene match: 4.

This clone was counted only a few times. One end of the junction varies from germline; a read error may be responsible. CDR3 DNA sequence: TGTTCCAGCAGCTCGGGCGGGGGCGCTTCCTACGAGCAGTACTTC. Residues: CSSSSGGGASYEQYF. This chain connects TRBV7-9 to TRBJ2-7, with D tentatively TRBD2 (7 bases). This CDR3 is 15 amino acids long. The germline V gene has CDR1 SEHNR and CDR2 FQNEAQ (reference sequence).

V usage is TRBV29-1 and J usage is TRBJ1-3; 7 positions match TRBD1. The V segment lost 7 bases and the J segment 2 bases; nucleotides outside the gene matches: 8. Germline CDR1 reads SQVTM; CDR2 reads ANQGSEA. CDR3 length equals 14 residues. For the CDR3, the DNA is TGCAGCGCGGCGAACAGGGGAGCTGGAAACACCATATATTTT. It yields the protein CSAANRGAGNTIYF.

This clone was found once. Here the CDR3 DNA reads TGTGCCAGCAGCGCTGGACAGGCGTACTCCTACGAGCAGTACTTC. This encodes CASSAGQAYSYEQYF. This rearrangement joins TRBV11-3 to TRBJ2-7, with 7 nucleotides matching TRBD1. V gave up 5 bases and J gave up 0 bases; unmatched junction bases: 7. Germline V gives CDR1 SGHNT, CDR2 YENEEA. There are 15 residues in the CDR3.

This chain joins TRBV27 and TRBJ2-2, with 7 bases lining up with TRBD2. V shed 5 bases and J 3 bases; nucleotides not matched to a gene: 3. Germline V gene lookup returns CDR1 MNHEY and CDR2 SMNVEV (reference sequence). This CDR3 has 14 residues. CDR3 loop: CASSASGYTGELFF. The CDR3 nucleotides read TGTGCCAGCAGTGCTAGCGGTTACACCGGGGAGCTGTTTTTT.

This clone was seen a few times. V gene TRBV28 combines with J gene TRBJ2-3; 9 nucleotides align to TRBD2. The ends lost 3 bases at V and 2 bases at J; junction bases unmatched: 6. The length of the CDR3 is 16 residues. Germline V gene lookup returns CDR1 MDHEN and CDR2 SYDVKM. CDR3 in DNA: TGTGCCAGCAGTTTTAGCCCTAGCGGGGACACAGATACGCAGTATTTT. Translating gives CASSFSPSGDTDTQYF.

This clone was seen a handful of times. The chain employs TRBV28 and TRBJ2-7; the match to TRBD1 covers 8 bases. This CDR3 is built from 13 residues. Germline CDR1 MDHEN, CDR2 SYDVKM. Trimming cost V 8 bases and J 3 bases; bases outside gene matches: 6. The CDR3 protein is CASQAGQGYEQYF. The CDR3, as DNA: TGTGCCAGCCAAGCCGGACAGGGCTACGAGCAGTACTTC.

This clone has only one observation. The chain is built from TRBV28 and TRBJ1-1; D might be TRBD1 (6 bases). CDR1 and CDR2 from the germline V gene are MDHEN and SYDVKM. The length of the CDR3 is 15 residues. V was clipped by 6 bases and J by 6 bases, with 20 bases between them. The CDR3 region is CASRYSTGPSAEAFF. The CDR3 nucleotides are TGTGCCAGCAGGTATAGCACAGGGCCCTCCGCTGAAGCTTTCTTT. Full variable domain (outside the CDR3, taken from reference TRBV28 and TRBJ1-1): DVKVTQSSRYLVKRTGEKVFLECVQDMDHENMFWYRQDPGLGLRLIYFSYDVKMKEKGDIPEGYSVSREKKERFSLILESASTNQTSMYLCASRYSTGPSAEAFFGQGTRLTVV.

As to this clone: One end of the junction varies from germline; a read error may be responsible. The rearrangement links TRBV27 to TRBJ2-1; 14 bases match TRBD2. Germline V CDR1 and CDR2: MNHEY, SMNVEV (reference sequence). CDR3 size: 13 residues. CDR3 sequence reads: CASSLSGLAGVIF. The CDR3 DNA sequence: TGTGCCAGCAGTTTATCGGGACTAGCGGGAGTGATCTTC.

The rearrangement uses TRBV7-9 and TRBJ2-1; unclear D gene. Trimming shortened V by 5 bases and J by 4 bases, and 9 bases separated the two germline ends. The germline V gene encodes CDR1 SEHNR and CDR2 FQNEAQ (reference sequence). CDR3 length equals 13 residues. The CDR3 loop is CASSPPRYNEQFF. For the CDR3, the DNA is TGTGCCAGCAGCCCTCCCCGGTACAATGAGCAGTTCTTC. Together with reference TRBV7-9 and TRBJ2-1, the CDR3 gives the full variable domain: DTGVSQNPRHKITKRGQNVTFRCDPISEHNRLYWYRQTLGQGPEFLTYFQNEAQLEKSRLLSDRFSAERPKGSFSTLEIQRTEQGDSAMYLCASSPPRYNEQFFGPGTRLTVL.

This clone was seen more than once but under ten times. This chain joins TRBV6-6 and TRBJ2-6; D possibly corresponds to TRBD2 (6 bases). The CDR3 extends over 15 amino acids. The V gene's germline CDR1 is MNHNY and CDR2 SVGAGI (reference sequence). The ends were cut back, 7 bases at V and 1 base at J, with 11 bases in the middle. CDR3 loop: CASIHGGSGANVLTF. For the CDR3, the DNA is TGTGCCAGCATCCACGGGGGATCTGGGGCCAACGTCCTGACTTTC.

The V and J genes are TRBV7-2 and TRBJ2-7, with TRBD2 matching 9 bases. Germline values: CDR1 SGHTA, CDR2 FQGNSA. The CDR3 is 15 residues long. The V and J ends lost 1 base and 4 bases, in that order; junction bases with no gene match: 5. The CDR3 region is CASSLVGTSSYEQYF. The CDR3 nucleotides read TGTGCCAGCAGCTTAGTCGGGACTAGCTCATACGAGCAGTACTTC.

The chain carries TRBV4-1 and TRBJ2-2; 8 bases map to TRBD1. CDR3 size: 16 residues. Looked up from germline, CDR1 is MGHRA and CDR2 is YSYEKL. V gave up 1 base and J gave up 5 bases; unmatched junction bases: 6. The CDR3 is CASSQVFRGQTGELFF. DNA for the CDR3: TGCGCCAGCAGCCAAGTTTTCAGGGGGCAAACCGGGGAGCTGTTTTTT.

This CDR3 reads CASSLAGGSNEQYF. In nucleotides, the CDR3 is TGTGCCAGCAGCTTAGCCGGGGGGAGCAACGAGCAGTACTTC. The chain links TRBV7-9 to TRBJ2-7; TRBD2 matches at 7 bases. The CDR3 is 14 residues long. The germline gives CDR1 SEHNR, CDR2 FQNEAQ (reference sequence). The ends lost 0 bases at V and 5 bases at J; junction bases unmatched: 4.

The chain employs TRBV28 and TRBJ1-5, with D tentatively TRBD1 (6 bases). The V gene's germline CDR1 is MDHEN and CDR2 SYDVKM. The V end was cut by 5 bases, the J end by 5 bases, with 19 bases between. The CDR3 contains 16 residues. The CDR3 sequence is CASSPGYNRADQPQHF. DNA of the CDR3: TGTGCCAGCAGTCCGGGGTATAACAGGGCCGATCAGCCCCAGCATTTT.